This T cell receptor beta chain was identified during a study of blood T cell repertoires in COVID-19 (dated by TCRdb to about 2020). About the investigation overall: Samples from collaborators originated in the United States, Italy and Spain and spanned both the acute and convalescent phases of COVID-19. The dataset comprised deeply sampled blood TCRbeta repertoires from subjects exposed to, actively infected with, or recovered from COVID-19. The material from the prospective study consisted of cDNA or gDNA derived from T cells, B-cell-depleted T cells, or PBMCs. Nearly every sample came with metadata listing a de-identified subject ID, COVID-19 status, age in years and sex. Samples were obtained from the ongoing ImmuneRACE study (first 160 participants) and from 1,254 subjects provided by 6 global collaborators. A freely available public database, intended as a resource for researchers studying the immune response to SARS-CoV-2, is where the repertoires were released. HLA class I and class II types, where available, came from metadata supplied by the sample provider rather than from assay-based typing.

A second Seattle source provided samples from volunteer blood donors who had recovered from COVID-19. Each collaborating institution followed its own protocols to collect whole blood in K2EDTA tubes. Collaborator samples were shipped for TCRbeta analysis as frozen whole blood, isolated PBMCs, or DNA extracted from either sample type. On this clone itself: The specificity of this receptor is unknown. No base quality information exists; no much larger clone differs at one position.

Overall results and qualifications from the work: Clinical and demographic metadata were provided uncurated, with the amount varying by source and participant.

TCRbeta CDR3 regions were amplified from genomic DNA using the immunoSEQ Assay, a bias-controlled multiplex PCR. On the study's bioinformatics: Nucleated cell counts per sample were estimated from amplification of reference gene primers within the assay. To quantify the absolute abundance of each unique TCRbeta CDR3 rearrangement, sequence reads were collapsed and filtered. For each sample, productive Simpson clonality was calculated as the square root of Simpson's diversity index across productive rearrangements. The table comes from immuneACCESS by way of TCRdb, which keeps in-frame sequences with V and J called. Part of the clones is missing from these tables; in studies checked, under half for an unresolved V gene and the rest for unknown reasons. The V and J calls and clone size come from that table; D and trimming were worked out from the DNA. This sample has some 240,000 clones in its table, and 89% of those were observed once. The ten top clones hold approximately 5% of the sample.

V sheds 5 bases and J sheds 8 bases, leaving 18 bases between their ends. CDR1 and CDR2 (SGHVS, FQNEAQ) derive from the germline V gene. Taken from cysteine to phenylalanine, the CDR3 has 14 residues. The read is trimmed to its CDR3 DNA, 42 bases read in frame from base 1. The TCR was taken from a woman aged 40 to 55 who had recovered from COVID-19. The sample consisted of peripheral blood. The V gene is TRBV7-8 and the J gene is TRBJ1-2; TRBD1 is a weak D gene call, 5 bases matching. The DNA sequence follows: TGTGCCAGCAGCCGACAAGGGGCGCCCCGAGGCTACACCTTC. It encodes CASSRQGAPRGYTF.